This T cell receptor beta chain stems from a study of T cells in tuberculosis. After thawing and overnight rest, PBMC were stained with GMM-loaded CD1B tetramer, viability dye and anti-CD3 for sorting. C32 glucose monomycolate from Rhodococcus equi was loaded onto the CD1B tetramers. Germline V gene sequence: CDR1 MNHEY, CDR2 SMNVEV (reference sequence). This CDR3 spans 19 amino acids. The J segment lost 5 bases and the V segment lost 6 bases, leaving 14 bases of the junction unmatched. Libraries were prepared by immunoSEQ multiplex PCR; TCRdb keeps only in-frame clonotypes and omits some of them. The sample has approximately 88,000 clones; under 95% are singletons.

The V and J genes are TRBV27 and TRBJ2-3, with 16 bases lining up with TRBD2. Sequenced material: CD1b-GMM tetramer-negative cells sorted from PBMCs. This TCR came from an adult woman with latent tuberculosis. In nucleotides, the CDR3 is TGTGCCAGCAGCTACTCGGGACTAGCGGGGGGGCGGGAAGGAGATACGCAGTATTTT. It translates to CASSYSGLAGGREGDTQYF.